These T cell receptor beta chains were read from a single sample in a study of T cells in Graves' hyperthyroidism and ophthalmopathy. TCRdb reanalysed the multiplex PCR reads using MiXCR and keeps one entry per CDR3 protein. The sample holds 600,000 or so distinct CDR3 sequences; 13% to 15% are singletons and the top ten take around 7%. What was sequenced was blood. The source is a woman under 30 with Graves' ophthalmopathy. The CDR3 runs from the conserved cysteine through the conserved F or W. The D gene is left open where the match is weak. Some rows have no size entry. The others give once, few or many, or a class for an expanded clone.

cdr3_nt cdr3_aa clone_size j_call d_call v_call
TGTGCCTGGACCCCCGCGATCCCTGATGAGAGGGGCTGGCAGCCCCAGCATTTT CAWTPAIPDERGWQPQHF - TRBJ1-5 - TRBV30
TGTGCCAGTAGTACTCGAGACGAAGTAAAGAGAGGCAATCAGCCCCAGCATTTT CASSTRDEVKRGNQPQHF - TRBJ1-5 - TRBV19
TGTGCCAGCAGCTTAGTCAGCTCCTACGAGCAGTACTTC CASSLVSSYEQYF many TRBJ2-7 - TRBV7-2
TGTGCCAGCAGCCATTCTACAGGGGGATCCTACAATGAGCAGTTCTTC CASSHSTGGSYNEQFF few TRBJ2-1 TRBD1 TRBV3-1
TGTGCCAGTAGTATAGCGACAGGTAGTACCTACGAGCAGTACTTC CASSIATGSTYEQYF - TRBJ2-7 - TRBV19
TGCAGCGTTCCCGGGACAGGGTTCCCCGGGGAGCTGTTTTTT CSVPGTGFPGELFF many TRBJ2-2 TRBD1 TRBV29-1
TGTGCCAGCAGCAGTAGCGGGAGTGGTGACAATGAGCAGTTCTTC CASSSSGSGDNEQFF few TRBJ2-1 TRBD2 TRBV5-5
TGTGCCAGCAGCTTAGTCGGACAGGGATTTGGTGAGCAGTTCTTC CASSLVGQGFGEQFF many TRBJ2-1 TRBD1 TRBV13
TGTGCCAGCAGCCAGACTAGTTGGCCTTACAATGAGCAGTTCTTC CASSQTSWPYNEQFF many TRBJ2-1 - TRBV3-1
TGTGCCAGCAGTACAGACAGGAGGAACACTGAAGCTTTCTTT CASSTDRRNTEAFF many TRBJ1-1 - TRBV28
TGTGCCAGCAACCTGGGGCTCCCGAACACTGAAGCTTTCTTT CASNLGLPNTEAFF many TRBJ1-1 - TRBV12-3/TRBV12-4
TGTGCCAGCAGTTTAAGGCTAGCGGAAATCAATGAGCAGTTCTTC CASSLRLAEINEQFF many TRBJ2-1 TRBD2 TRBV12-3/TRBV12-4
TGCAGTGCTAGAATACCCGGACAGACCTACGAGCAGTACTTC CSARIPGQTYEQYF many TRBJ2-7 - TRBV20-1
TGTGCCAGCAGCCAAGCCGGGACTAGCGGGAGGTGGGGCACAGATACGCAGTATTTT CASSQAGTSGRWGTDTQYF few TRBJ2-3 TRBD2 TRBV3-1
TGTGCCAGCAACAGACTGGACTACAATGAGCAGTTCTTC CASNRLDYNEQFF many TRBJ2-1 - TRBV6-1
TGTGCCAGCAGCTTAGCTGATTTGAGGCAGGGGGGACCTAATAAAAAACTGTTTTTT CASSLADLRQGGPNKKLFF - TRBJ1-4 TRBD1 TRBV7-9
TGCGCCAGCAGCTTGGGACAGGGAAGAAATCAGCCCCAGCATTTT CASSLGQGRNQPQHF - TRBJ1-5 TRBD1 TRBV5-1
TGTGCCAGTAGTATTAGTAAAATTTACAGACAGGGAGCCTACGAGCAGTACTTC CASSISKIYRQGAYEQYF - TRBJ2-7 TRBD1 TRBV19
TGTGCCAGTAGACCGGGACAGATCAATCAGCCCCAGCATTTT CASRPGQINQPQHF many TRBJ1-5 TRBD1 TRBV19
TGCAGTGCTAGGGGCAGACCAGTTCGTACTAGCGGGCCGCGTGAGCAGTTCTTC CSARGRPVRTSGPREQFF many TRBJ2-1 TRBD2 TRBV20-1
TGCAGTGCTCATAGCGGGCCCTCCTACAATGAGCAGTTCTTC CSAHSGPSYNEQFF - TRBJ2-1 TRBD2 TRBV20-1
TGTGCCAGCAGCCAAGTTTTAGCGGGAGGGACTAGGGAACAGTACTTC CASSQVLAGGTREQYF - TRBJ2-7 TRBD2 TRBV3-1
TGTGCCAGCAGTTTAGGCCGGGACAGGTCCTACGAGCAGTACTTC CASSLGRDRSYEQYF - TRBJ2-7 TRBD1 TRBV27
TGTGCCAGCAGTTTATCGGGACAGGGATTCTACGAGCAGTACTTC CASSLSGQGFYEQYF - TRBJ2-7 TRBD1 TRBV27
TGTGCCAGCAGTTTAGCCTATCATATTGAGCAGTTCTTC CASSLAYHIEQFF many TRBJ2-1 - TRBV28